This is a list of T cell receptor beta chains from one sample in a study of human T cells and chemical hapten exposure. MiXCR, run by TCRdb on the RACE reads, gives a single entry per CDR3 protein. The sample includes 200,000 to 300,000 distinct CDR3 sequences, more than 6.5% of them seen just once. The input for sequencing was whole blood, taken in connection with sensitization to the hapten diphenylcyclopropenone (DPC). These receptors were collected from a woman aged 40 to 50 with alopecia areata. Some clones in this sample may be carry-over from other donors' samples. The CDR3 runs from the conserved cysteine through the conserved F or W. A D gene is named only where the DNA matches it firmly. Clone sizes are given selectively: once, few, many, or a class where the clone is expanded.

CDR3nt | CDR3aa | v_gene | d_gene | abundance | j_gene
TGTGCCAGCAGCTTAACGGGACAGGGGGCCATTCAGTACTTC | CASSLTGQGAIQYF | TRBV7-6 | TRBD1 | NA | TRBJ2-4
TGTGCCAGCAGTGTCAGGCGCGGGGGGCCCTACAATGAGCAGTTCTTC | CASSVRRGGPYNEQFF | TRBV6-1 | TRBD2 | few | TRBJ2-1
TGTGCCAGCAGCTTAGCGCGGGGGGAGGGTCAGCCCCAGCATTTT | CASSLARGEGQPQHF | TRBV7-2 | NA | NA | TRBJ1-5
TGTGCCAGCAGACCTGGGACAGCCTACGAGCAGTACTTC | CASRPGTAYEQYF | TRBV28 | TRBD1 | few | TRBJ2-7
TGCAGTGCTCCGGTTAGGTCCTACGAGCAGTACTTC | CSAPVRSYEQYF | TRBV20-1 | NA | NA | TRBJ2-7
TGTGCCAGCAGTACCGGACAGGGCGCCATTCAGTACTTC | CASSTGQGAIQYF | TRBV12-3/TRBV12-4 | TRBD1 | many | TRBJ2-4
TGTGCCAGCAGCCCTCGGGTAGCCGCCGAGGAGCTGTTTTTT | CASSPRVAAEELFF | TRBV9 | NA | few | TRBJ2-2
TGTGCCAGCAGCTCAGGGGACAGGGGGCCCGGGAACTTC | CASSSGDRGPGNF | TRBV7-2 | TRBD1 | NA | TRBJ2-7
TGTGCCAGCTCGGGGCCAGACTTTTCTGGGGCCAACGTCCTGACTTTC | CASSGPDFSGANVLTF | TRBV18 | NA | NA | TRBJ2-6
TGTGCCAGCAGTTCTCCCTGGCGGCTCTCCTACAATGAGCAGTTCTTC | CASSSPWRLSYNEQFF | TRBV11-2 | NA | once | TRBJ2-1
TGTGCCAGCAGCCCGGTAGCGGGCACAGATACGCAGTATTTT | CASSPVAGTDTQYF | TRBV7-2 | NA | many | TRBJ2-3
TGTGCCAGCAGCCTGGAGGGGATCAATCAGCCCCAGCATTTT | CASSLEGINQPQHF | TRBV27 | NA | NA | TRBJ1-5
TGCAGCGTCCCTTTTGACAGGGGGGACACCGGGGAGCTGTTTTTT | CSVPFDRGDTGELFF | TRBV29-1 | TRBD1 | NA | TRBJ2-2
TGCAGTGCTAGACAAAGTGGGTTCTCCTACAATGAGCAGTTCTTC | CSARQSGFSYNEQFF | TRBV20-1 | NA | few | TRBJ2-1
TGCAGTGCTAGATCCAACAGGGCGGACACTGAAGCTTTCTTT | CSARSNRADTEAFF | TRBV20-1 | NA | NA | TRBJ1-1
TGTGCCAGCAGTTTGGACCCCGGGCAGCAAGAGACCCAGTACTTC | CASSLDPGQQETQYF | TRBV27 | NA | NA | TRBJ2-5
TGTGCCAGCAGCTTGGGCAGGGGTCTCGACACAGATACGCAGTATTTT | CASSLGRGLDTDTQYF | TRBV7-9 | NA | few | TRBJ2-3
TGTGCCAGCTTTAGGACAGGGGGAGGATCACCCCTCCACTTT | CASFRTGGGSPLHF | TRBV6-1 | TRBD1 | NA | TRBJ1-6
TGCAGTGCACGGTCGATGGAACGGAACACTGAAGCTTTCTTT | CSARSMERNTEAFF | TRBV20-1 | NA | NA | TRBJ1-1
TGCAGCGTACGGGCCTCGGGGGGAGAGACCCAGTACTTC | CSVRASGGETQYF | TRBV29-1 | TRBD2 | many | TRBJ2-5
TGTGCCAGCAGCCAAGAGATTCTTGGCACTGAAGCTTTCTTT | CASSQEILGTEAFF | TRBV4-2 | NA | NA | TRBJ1-1
TGTGCCAGCAGTTTGCGGACAGGGTGGGAAGAGACCCAGTACTTC | CASSLRTGWEETQYF | TRBV12-3/TRBV12-4 | TRBD1 | many | TRBJ2-5
TGCAGCGTTGAGTCCCTCCCCAGATCGGGTGAGCAGTTCTTC | CSVESLPRSGEQFF | TRBV29-1 | NA | NA | TRBJ2-1
TGTGCCAGTAGTGTATCCTTCGGGAGGAGCACAGATACGCAGTATTTT | CASSVSFGRSTDTQYF | TRBV19 | TRBD2 | many | TRBJ2-3
TGTGCCAGCAGCCGAGAGCGGGCGAGTGCGGCAGATCCAGATACGCAGTATTTT | CASSRERASAADPDTQYF | TRBV4-2 | NA | NA | TRBJ2-3
TGTGCCAGCAGCCCGGGGAGCGGGAGAGCCGGGGAGCTGTTTTTT | CASSPGSGRAGELFF | TRBV11-2 | TRBD2 | NA | TRBJ2-2
TGCAGCGCACACGACTTATTAGGTGCTAGCAATCAGCCCCAGCATTTT | CSAHDLLGASNQPQHF | TRBV20-1 | NA | many | TRBJ1-5
TGCGCCAGCAGCCAAGATGCCGGAGCCGGGGAGCTGTTTTTT | CASSQDAGAGELFF | TRBV4-1 | NA | NA | TRBJ2-2
TGCGCCAGCAGCCAGGCGGCAGCGGGAGGGCCATACGAGCAGTACTTC | CASSQAAAGGPYEQYF | TRBV4-3 | TRBD2 | many | TRBJ2-7
TGCAGCGTTGAGAGTAGCTTTAGCACAGATACGCAGTATTTT | CSVESSFSTDTQYF | TRBV29-1 | NA | many | TRBJ2-3
TGTGCCATCAGTGAGTCGGCCACGGGGAAAGCCCAGCATTTT | CAISESATGKAQHF | TRBV10-3 | NA | few | TRBJ1-5
TGTGCCAGCAGCTTAGATCGAGGGCAGCACAATGAGCAGTTCTTC | CASSLDRGQHNEQFF | TRBV11-2 | NA | many | TRBJ2-1
TGTGCCAGCAGCGTGGGACTTCAGGATACGCAGTATTTT | CASSVGLQDTQYF | TRBV7-2 | NA | NA | TRBJ2-3
TGCAGTGCTAGAAGGGGTGGGACTCCCACGCAGTATTTT | CSARRGGTPTQYF | TRBV20-1 | NA | NA | TRBJ2-3
TGCGCCAGCAGCCTGGGACGGGGGGGCAGTCCTGGAGAGACCCAGTACTTC | CASSLGRGGSPGETQYF | TRBV4-1 | TRBD2 | NA | TRBJ2-5